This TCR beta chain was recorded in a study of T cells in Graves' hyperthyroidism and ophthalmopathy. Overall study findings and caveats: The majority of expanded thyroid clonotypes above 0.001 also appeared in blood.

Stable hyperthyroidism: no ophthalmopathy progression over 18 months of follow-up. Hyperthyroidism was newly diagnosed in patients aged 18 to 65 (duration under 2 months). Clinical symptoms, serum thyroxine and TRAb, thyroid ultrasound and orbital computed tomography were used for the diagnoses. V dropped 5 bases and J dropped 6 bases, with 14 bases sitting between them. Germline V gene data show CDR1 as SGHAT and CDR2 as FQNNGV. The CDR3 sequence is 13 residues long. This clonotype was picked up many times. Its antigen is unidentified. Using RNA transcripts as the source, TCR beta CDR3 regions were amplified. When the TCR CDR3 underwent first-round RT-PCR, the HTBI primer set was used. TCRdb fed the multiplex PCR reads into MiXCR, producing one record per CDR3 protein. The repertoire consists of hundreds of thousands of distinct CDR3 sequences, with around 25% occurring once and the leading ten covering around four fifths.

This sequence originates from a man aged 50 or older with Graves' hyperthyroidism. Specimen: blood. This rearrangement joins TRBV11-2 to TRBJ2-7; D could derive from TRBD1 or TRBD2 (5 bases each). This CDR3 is CASSGAGTSEQYF. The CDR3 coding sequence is TGTGCCAGCAGCGGGGCAGGGACGTCCGAGCAGTACTTC. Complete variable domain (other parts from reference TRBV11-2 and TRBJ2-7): EAGVAQSPRYKIIEKRQSVAFWCNPISGHATLYWYQQILGQGPKLLIQFQNNGVVDDSQLPKDRFSAERLKGVDSTLKIQPAKLEDSAVYLCASSGAGTSEQYFGPGTRLTVT.